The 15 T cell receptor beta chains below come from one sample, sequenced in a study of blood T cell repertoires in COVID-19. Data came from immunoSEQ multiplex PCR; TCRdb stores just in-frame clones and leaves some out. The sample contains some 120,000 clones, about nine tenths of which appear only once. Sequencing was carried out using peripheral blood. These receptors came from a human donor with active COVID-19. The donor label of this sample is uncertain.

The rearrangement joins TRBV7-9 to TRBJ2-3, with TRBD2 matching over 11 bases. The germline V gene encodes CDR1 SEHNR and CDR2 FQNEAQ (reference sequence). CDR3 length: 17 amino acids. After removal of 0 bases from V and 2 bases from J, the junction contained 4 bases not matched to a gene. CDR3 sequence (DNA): TGTGCCAGCAGCTTAGCGTTGGGACTAGCGGCCACAGATACGCAGTATTTT. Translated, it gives CASSLALGLAATDTQYF.

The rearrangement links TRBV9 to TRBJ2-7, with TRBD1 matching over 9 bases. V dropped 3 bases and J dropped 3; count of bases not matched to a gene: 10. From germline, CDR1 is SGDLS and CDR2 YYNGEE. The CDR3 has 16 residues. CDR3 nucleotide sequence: TGTGCCAGCAGCGGGGGACAGGGAAAGGCCGGCTACGAGCAGTACTTC. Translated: CASSGGQGKAGYEQYF. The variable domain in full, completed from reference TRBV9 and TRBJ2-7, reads DSGVTQTPKHLITATGQRVTLRCSPRSGDLSVYWYQQSLDQGLQFLIQYYNGEERAKGNILERFSAQQFPDLHSELNLSSLELGDSALYFCASSGGQGKAGYEQYFGPGTRLTVT.

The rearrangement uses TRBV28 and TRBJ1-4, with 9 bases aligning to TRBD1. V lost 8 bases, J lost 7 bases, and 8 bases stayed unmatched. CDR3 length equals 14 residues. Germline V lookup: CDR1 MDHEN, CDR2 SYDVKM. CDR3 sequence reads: CASCKQGAFEKLFF. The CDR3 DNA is TGTGCCAGCTGCAAACAGGGGGCGTTTGAAAAACTGTTTTTT.

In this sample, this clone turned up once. DNA of the CDR3: TGTGCCAGCAGAAGACAGAACACCGGGGAGCTGTTTTTT. As protein: CASRRQNTGELFF. The chain has TRBV2 and TRBJ2-2; D is undetermined. The ends were cut back, 6 bases at V and 1 base at J, with 6 bases in the middle. The CDR3 totals 13 residues. CDR1 and CDR2 from the germline V gene are SNHLY and FYNNEI.

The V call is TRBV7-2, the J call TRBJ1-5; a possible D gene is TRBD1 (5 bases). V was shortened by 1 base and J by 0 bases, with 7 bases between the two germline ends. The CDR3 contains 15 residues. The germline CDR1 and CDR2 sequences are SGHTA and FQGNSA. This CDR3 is CASSLGRASNQPQHF. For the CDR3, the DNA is TGTGCCAGCAGCTTAGGCAGGGCTAGCAATCAGCCCCAGCATTTT.

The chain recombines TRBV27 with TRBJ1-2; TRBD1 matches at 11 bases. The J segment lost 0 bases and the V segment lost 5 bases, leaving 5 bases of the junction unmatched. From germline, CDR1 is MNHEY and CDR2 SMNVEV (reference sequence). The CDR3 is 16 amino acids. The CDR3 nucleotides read TGTGCCAGCAGTCCGGGACAGGGGGTGGCTAACTATGGCTACACCTTC. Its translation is CASSPGQGVANYGYTF.

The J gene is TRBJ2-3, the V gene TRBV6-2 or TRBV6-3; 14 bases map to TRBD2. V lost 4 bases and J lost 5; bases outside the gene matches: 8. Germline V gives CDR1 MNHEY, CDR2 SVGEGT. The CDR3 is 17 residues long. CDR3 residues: CASSFLGLAGGIDTQYF. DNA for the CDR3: TGTGCCAGCAGTTTCCTAGGACTAGCGGGGGGCATAGATACGCAGTATTTT.

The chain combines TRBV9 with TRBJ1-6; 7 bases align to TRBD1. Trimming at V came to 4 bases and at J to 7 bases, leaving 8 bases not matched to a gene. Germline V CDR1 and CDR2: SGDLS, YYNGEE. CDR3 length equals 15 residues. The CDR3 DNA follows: TGTGCCAGCAGCCCCCCCGGGACAGACAATTCACCCCTCCACTTT. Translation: CASSPPGTDNSPLHF.

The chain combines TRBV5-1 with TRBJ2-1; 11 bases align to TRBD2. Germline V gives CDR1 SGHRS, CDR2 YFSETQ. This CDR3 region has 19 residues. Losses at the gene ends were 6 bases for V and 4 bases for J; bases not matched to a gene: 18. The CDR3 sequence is CASKQMKPGTSGGYNEQFF. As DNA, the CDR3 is TGCGCCAGCAAACAAATGAAGCCCGGAACTAGCGGGGGTTACAATGAGCAGTTCTTC.

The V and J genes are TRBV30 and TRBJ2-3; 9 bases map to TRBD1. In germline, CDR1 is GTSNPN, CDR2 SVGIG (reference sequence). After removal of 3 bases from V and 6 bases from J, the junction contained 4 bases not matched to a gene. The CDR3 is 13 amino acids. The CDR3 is CAWSLGQGDTQYF. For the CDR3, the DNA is TGTGCCTGGAGCCTCGGACAGGGGGATACGCAGTATTTT.

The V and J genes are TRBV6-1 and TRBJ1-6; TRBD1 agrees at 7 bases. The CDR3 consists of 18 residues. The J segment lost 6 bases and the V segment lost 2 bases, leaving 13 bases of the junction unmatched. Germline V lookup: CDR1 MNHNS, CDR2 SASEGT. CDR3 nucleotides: TGTGCCAGCAGTGAATCCCACCTCCTGGGGACAGCTAATTCACCCCTCCACTTT. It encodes CASSESHLLGTANSPLHF.

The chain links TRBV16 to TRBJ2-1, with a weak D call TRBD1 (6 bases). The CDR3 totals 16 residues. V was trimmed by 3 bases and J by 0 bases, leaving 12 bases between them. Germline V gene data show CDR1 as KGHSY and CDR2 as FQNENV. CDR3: CASSQLQGASYNEQFF. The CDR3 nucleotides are TGTGCCAGCAGCCAGCTACAGGGAGCCTCCTACAATGAGCAGTTCTTC.

In DNA, the CDR3 is TGTGCCAGCAGGACGCCGGTAGGGGGCACGCAGTATTTT. Translation: CASRTPVGGTQYF. The chain has TRBV6-5 and TRBJ2-3, with 7 nucleotides matching TRBD1. Germline CDR1 MNHEY, CDR2 SVGAGI. V was pared by 6 bases and J by 9 bases, with 9 bases of the junction left unmatched. The CDR3 loop spans 13 amino acids.

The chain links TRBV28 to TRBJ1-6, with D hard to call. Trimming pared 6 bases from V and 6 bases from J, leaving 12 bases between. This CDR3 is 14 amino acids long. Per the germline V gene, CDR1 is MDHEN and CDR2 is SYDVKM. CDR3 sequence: CASRPRFSNSPLHF. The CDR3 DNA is TGTGCCAGCAGACCCAGGTTCTCTAATTCACCCCTCCACTTT.

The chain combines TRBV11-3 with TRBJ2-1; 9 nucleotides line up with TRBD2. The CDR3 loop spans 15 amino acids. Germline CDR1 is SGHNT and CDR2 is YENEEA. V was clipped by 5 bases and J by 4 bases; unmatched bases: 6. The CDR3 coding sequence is TGTGCCAGCAGCACAAGAGCGGGGGGTTACAATGAGCAGTTCTTC. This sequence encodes CASSTRAGGYNEQFF.